This T cell receptor beta chain was sequenced for a study of T cell changes during pregnancy in multiple sclerosis. Clones were sequenced by immunoSEQ multiplex PCR, and TCRdb holds only the in-frame ones, with some missing. The data contain 18,000 or so clones, 85% to 90% of them singletons. The V and J ends lost 6 bases and 1 base, in that order; junction bases with no gene match: 5. The CDR3 extends over 16 amino acids. Germline CDR1 reads LNHDA; CDR2 reads SQIVND (reference sequence). V and J are TRBV19 and TRBJ2-1; 11 nucleotides match TRBD2. The input for sequencing was CD4+ T cells from peripheral blood mononuclear cells, taken in the first trimester of pregnancy. This clonotype was obtained from a female donor in good health, enrolled as a control in a pregnancy study. DNA of the CDR3: TGTGCCAGTAGACACCGGACTAGCGGGTCCTACAATGAGCAGTTCTTC. It translates to CASRHRTSGSYNEQFF. The full variable domain, completed using reference TRBV19 and TRBJ2-1, is DGGITQSPKYLFRKEGQNVTLSCEQNLNHDAMYWYRQDPGQGLRLIYYSQIVNDFQKGDIAEGYSVSREKKESFPLTVTSAQKNPTAFYLCASRHRTSGSYNEQFFGPGTRLTVL.